This T cell receptor beta chain was found in a study of Graves' ophthalmopathy and Graves' hyperthyroidism. General study results and limits: Among thyroid clonotypes expanded above 0.001 frequency, most also appeared in blood.

Stable hyperthyroid donors showed no ophthalmopathy during 18 months follow-up. Hyperthyroidism patients, aged 18 to 65, were newly diagnosed, under 2 months' duration. Other autoimmune diseases, uncontrolled infections, pregnancy or lactation excluded patients from enrollment. Amplification from RNA transcripts yielded the TCR beta CDR3 regions. Following a first-round RT-PCR that used HTBI primers, a second-round multiplex PCR was carried out. Each CDR3 protein gets one entry after TCRdb re-called the multiplex PCR reads with MiXCR. The sample records hundreds of thousands of distinct CDR3 sequences, 20% to 25% being singletons. This clonotype was counted at least ten times. Antigen unknown. The length of the CDR3 is 16 residues. From germline, CDR1 is SGHRS and CDR2 YFSETQ. V lost 4 bases to trimming and J lost 6 bases, with 23 bases between them.

This sequence originates from a woman aged 18-29 years with stable Graves' hyperthyroidism. This chain links TRBV5-1 with TRBJ2-7, with D possibly TRBD2 on 6 matching bases. Sequenced material: peripheral blood. CDR3 nucleotide sequence: TGCGCCAGCAGCGGGCAACTAGCTGGAGGGTCTGGCGAGCAGTACTTC. This encodes CASSGQLAGGSGEQYF.